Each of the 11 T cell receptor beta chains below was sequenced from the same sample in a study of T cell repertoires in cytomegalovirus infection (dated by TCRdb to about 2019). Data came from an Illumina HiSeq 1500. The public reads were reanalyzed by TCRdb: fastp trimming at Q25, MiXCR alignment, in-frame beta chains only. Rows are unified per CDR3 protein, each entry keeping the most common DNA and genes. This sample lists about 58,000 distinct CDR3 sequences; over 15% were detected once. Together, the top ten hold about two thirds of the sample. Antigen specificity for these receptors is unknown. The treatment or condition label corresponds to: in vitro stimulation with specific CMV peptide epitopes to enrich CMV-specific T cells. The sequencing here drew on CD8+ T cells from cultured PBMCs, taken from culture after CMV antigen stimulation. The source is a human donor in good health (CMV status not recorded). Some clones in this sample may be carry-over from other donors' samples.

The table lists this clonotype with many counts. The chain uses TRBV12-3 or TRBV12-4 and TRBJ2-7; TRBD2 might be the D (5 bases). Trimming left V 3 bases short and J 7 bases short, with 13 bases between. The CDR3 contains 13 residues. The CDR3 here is CASSLAGRSEQYF. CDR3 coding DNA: TGTGCCAGCAGTTTGGCGGGTCGGAGTGAGCAGTACTTC.

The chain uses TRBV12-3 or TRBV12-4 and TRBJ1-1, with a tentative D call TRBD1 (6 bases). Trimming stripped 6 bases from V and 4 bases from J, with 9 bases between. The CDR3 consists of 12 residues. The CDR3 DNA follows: TGTGCCAGCAGGGAGGGGGGCACTGAAGCTTTCTTT. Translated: CASREGGTEAFF.

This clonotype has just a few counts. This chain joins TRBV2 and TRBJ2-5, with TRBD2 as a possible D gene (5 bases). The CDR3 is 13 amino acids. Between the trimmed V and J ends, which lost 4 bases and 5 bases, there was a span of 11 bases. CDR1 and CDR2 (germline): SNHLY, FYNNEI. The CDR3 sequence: CASSVGQRETQYF. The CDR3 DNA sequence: TGTGCCAGCAGTGTAGGGCAGCGGGAGACCCAGTACTTC.

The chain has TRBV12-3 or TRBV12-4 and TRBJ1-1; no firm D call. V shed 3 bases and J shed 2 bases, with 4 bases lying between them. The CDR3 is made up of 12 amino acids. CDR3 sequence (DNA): TGTGCCAGCAGTTTTTTAAACACTGAAGCTTTCTTT. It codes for CASSFLNTEAFF.

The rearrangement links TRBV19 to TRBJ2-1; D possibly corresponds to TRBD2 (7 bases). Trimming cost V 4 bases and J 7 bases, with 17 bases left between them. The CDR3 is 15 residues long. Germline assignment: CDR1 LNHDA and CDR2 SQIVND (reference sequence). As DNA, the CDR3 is TGTGCCAGTAGTACCGCGGCGGGGGCTGGAAATGAGCAGTTCTTC. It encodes CASSTAAGAGNEQFF.

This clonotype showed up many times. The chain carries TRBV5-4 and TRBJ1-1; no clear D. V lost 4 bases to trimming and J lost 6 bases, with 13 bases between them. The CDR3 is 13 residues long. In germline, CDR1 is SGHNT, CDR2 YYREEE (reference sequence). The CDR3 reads CASSPGRNPEAFF. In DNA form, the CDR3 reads TGTGCCAGCAGCCCTGGACGAAACCCTGAAGCTTTCTTT. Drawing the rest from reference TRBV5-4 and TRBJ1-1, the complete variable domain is ETGVTQSPTHLIKTRGQQVTLRCSSQSGHNTVSWYQQALGQGPQFIFQYYREEENGRGNFPPRFSGLQFPNYSSELNVNALELDDSALYLCASSPGRNPEAFFGQGTRLTVV.

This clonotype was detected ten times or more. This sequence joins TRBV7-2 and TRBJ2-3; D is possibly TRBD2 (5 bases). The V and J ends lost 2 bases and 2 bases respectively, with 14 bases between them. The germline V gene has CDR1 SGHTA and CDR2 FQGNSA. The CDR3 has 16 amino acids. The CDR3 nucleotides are TGTGCCAGCAGCTTACGGTTGAAAGCGGACACAGATACGCAGTATTTT. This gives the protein CASSLRLKADTDTQYF.

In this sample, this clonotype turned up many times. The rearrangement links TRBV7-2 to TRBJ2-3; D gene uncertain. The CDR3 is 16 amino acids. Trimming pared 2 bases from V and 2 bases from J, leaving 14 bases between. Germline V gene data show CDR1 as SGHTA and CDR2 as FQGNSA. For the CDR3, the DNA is TGTGCCAGCAGCTTAAACGTTCGGCTCAACACAGATACGCAGTATTTT. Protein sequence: CASSLNVRLNTDTQYF. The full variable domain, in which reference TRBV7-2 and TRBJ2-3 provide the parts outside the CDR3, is GAGVSQSPSNKVTEKGKDVELRCDPISGHTALYWYRQSLGQGLEFLIYFQGNSAPDKSGLPSDRFSAERTGGSVSTLTIQRTQQEDSAVYLCASSLNVRLNTDTQYFGPGTRLTVL.

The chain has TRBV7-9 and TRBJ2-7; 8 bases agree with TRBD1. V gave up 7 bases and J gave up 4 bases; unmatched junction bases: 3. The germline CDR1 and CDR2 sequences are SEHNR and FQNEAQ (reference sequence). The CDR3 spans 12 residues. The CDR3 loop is CASTGQGYEQYF. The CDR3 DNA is TGTGCCAGCACCGGACAGGGATACGAGCAGTACTTC.

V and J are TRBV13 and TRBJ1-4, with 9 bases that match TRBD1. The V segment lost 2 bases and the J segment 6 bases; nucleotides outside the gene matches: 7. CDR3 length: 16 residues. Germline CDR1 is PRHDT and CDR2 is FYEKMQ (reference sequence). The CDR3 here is CASSLNHRGQDEKLFF. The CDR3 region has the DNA TGTGCCAGCAGCTTAAACCACAGGGGGCAGGATGAAAAACTGTTTTTT.

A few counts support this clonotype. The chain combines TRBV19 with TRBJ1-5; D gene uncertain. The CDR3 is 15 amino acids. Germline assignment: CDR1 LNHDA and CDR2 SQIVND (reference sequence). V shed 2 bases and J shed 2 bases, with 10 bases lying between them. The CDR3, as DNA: TGTGCCAGTAGTATACGCGGGAAACGCAATCAGCCCCAGCATTTT. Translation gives CASSIRGKRNQPQHF.